These 15 T cell receptor beta chains share one sample of origin, sequenced in a study of T-cell reconstitution after alpha-beta-depleted transplantation in children. Preparation of the TCRbeta library used unique molecular identifiers. TCRdb fed the PCR reads into MiXCR, producing one record per CDR3 protein. The profile shows about 360,000 distinct CDR3 sequences, about 14% of them singletons. The starting material was PBMCs, obtained from the stem cell graft. These receptors came from a human donor who donated a stem cell graft to a child with Fanconi anemia.

The chain joins TRBV12-3 or TRBV12-4 to TRBJ2-5; D is possibly TRBD1 or TRBD2 (5 bases each). The CDR3 spans 14 residues. The V end lost 6 bases, the J end lost 1 base, and 12 bases lay between the germline ends. In DNA form, the CDR3 reads TGTGCCAGCAGCCGGGACCTCCCCCAAGAGACCCAGTACTTC. Protein sequence: CASSRDLPQETQYF.

In its sample, this clonotype was seen a few times. The chain uses TRBV7-2 and TRBJ1-5, with D unresolved. The CDR3 spans 16 residues. Germline CDR1 SGHTA, CDR2 FQGNSA. The ends were cut back, 0 bases at V and 2 bases at J, with 11 bases in the middle. CDR3 sequence: CASSLARTGRNQPQHF. CDR3 nucleotides: TGTGCCAGCAGCTTAGCGCGGACCGGCCGCAATCAGCCCCAGCATTTT.

At least ten counts were recorded for this clonotype. V is TRBV6-5 and J is TRBJ2-2; D remains unclear. Germline CDR1 and CDR2: MNHEY and SVGAGI. The CDR3 runs 15 residues. With 6 bases removed from V and 1 base from J, the gap between germline ends came to 12 bases. In nucleotides, the CDR3 is TGTGCCAGCAGCTACCCCGGGCGGAACACCGGGGAGCTGTTTTTT. It encodes CASSYPGRNTGELFF.

The chain links TRBV20-1 to TRBJ2-7; possibly TRBD1 for D (8 bases). V shed 5 bases and J shed 4 bases, with 18 bases lying between them. Looked up from germline, CDR1 is DFQATT and CDR2 is SNEGSKA (reference sequence). This CDR3 region has 14 residues. The CDR3 loop is CSASDTGGGYEQYF. The CDR3, as DNA: TGCAGTGCTTCTGACACAGGGGGGGGTTACGAGCAGTACTTC.

This clonotype was counted between two and nine times. This rearrangement joins TRBV5-6 to TRBJ1-6; 9 bases match TRBD1. The trim removed 1 base at V and 10 bases at J, leaving 6 bases unmatched. Germline V gene data show CDR1 as SGHDT and CDR2 as YYEEEE. The CDR3 extends over 15 amino acids. In DNA, the CDR3 is TGTGCCAGCAGCTTGACAGGGGGCCAATGGTCACCCCTCCACTTT. Translating gives CASSLTGGQWSPLHF. Filled out from reference TRBV5-6 and TRBJ1-6, the complete variable domain reads DAGVTQSPTHLIKTRGQQVTLRCSPKSGHDTVSWYQQALGQGPQFIFQYYEEEERQRGNFPDRFSGHQFPNYSSELNVNALLLGDSALYLCASSLTGGQWSPLHFGNGTRLTVT.

The chain has TRBV12-3 or TRBV12-4 and TRBJ1-1; TRBD1 agrees at 8 bases. This CDR3 comprises 13 residues. V trimming: 6 bases; J trimming: 4 bases; junction bases outside the gene matches: 4. CDR3 coding DNA: TGTGCCAGCAGCAAACAGGGGGTCACTGAAGCTTTCTTT. Amino acids: CASSKQGVTEAFF.

The chain combines TRBV5-1 with TRBJ2-5; D tentatively reads TRBD1 or TRBD2 (5 bases each). The germline V gene has CDR1 SGHRS and CDR2 YFSETQ. V was shortened by 0 bases and J by 0 bases, with 12 bases between the two germline ends. This CDR3 is 16 amino acids long. CDR3 region: CASSLAGAAYQETQYF. The CDR3 DNA reads TGCGCCAGCAGCTTGGCCGGGGCAGCGTACCAAGAGACCCAGTACTTC.

Concerning this clonotype: Just one base apart from a much larger clone, this may be a read error. This chain uses TRBV20-1 with TRBJ1-1; D is undetermined. The V end lost 6 bases, the J end lost 7 bases, and 15 bases lay between the germline ends. The CDR3 spans 12 residues. Germline CDR1 DFQATT, CDR2 SNEGSKA (reference sequence). In DNA, the CDR3 is TGCAGTGCAAACAGTGGCGGTGGTGAAGCTTTCTTT. Translated: CSANSGGGEAFF.

This clonotype was picked up many times. This chain connects TRBV6-5 to TRBJ1-1; TRBD1 matches at 8 bases. V lost 6 bases, J lost 5 bases, and 11 bases stayed unmatched. The CDR3 is 15 residues long. CDR1 MNHEY and CDR2 SVGAGI come from the germline V gene. CDR3 sequence: CASRNAGGAGTEAFF. For the CDR3, the DNA is TGTGCCAGCAGAAACGCAGGGGGCGCGGGGACTGAAGCTTTCTTT.

V and J are TRBV28 and TRBJ1-6; maybe TRBD1 (6 bases). From germline, CDR1 is MDHEN and CDR2 SYDVKM. This CDR3 spans 14 amino acids. V lost 8 bases and J lost 7, with 15 bases in between. This chain's CDR3 is CASLSGQQNSPLHF. CDR3 DNA: TGTGCCAGCCTATCCGGACAGCAGAATTCACCCCTCCACTTT.

The rearrangement joins TRBV20-1 to TRBJ1-1; D call uncertain. Trimming pared 1 base from V and 0 bases from J, leaving 15 bases between. CDR3 length: 16 residues. In germline, CDR1 is DFQATT, CDR2 SNEGSKA (reference sequence). The CDR3 nucleotides read TGCAGTGCTAGAGCCGCGAGATTGAGACTGAACACTGAAGCTTTCTTT. Translating it yields CSARAARLRLNTEAFF.

This clonotype was observed many times. The chain carries TRBV29-1 and TRBJ2-3, with D possibly being TRBD2 (5 bases). V gave up 3 bases and J gave up 0 bases, with 13 bases separating them. The V gene's germline CDR1 is SQVTM and CDR2 ANQGSEA. CDR3 size: 15 residues. CDR3 in DNA: TGCAGCGTTGAGGGAACGAGGACTAGCACAGATACGCAGTATTTT. Its translation: CSVEGTRTSTDTQYF.

V gene TRBV5-1 combines with J gene TRBJ2-2; 10 bases line up with TRBD1. The CDR3 covers 15 residues. V shed 4 bases, J shed 5 bases, and the junction held 5 bases outside the gene matches. Germline V gene lookup returns CDR1 SGHRS and CDR2 YFSETQ. Here the CDR3 reads CASSGPGQGTGELFF. The CDR3 coding sequence is TGCGCCAGCAGCGGACCGGGACAGGGGACCGGGGAGCTGTTTTTT.

V gene TRBV6-2 or TRBV6-3 combines with J gene TRBJ2-7; 10 positions agree with TRBD1. Germline V gene data show CDR1 as MNHEY and CDR2 as SVGEGT. V lost 5 bases to trimming and J lost 0 bases; unmatched junction nucleotides: 4. The CDR3 runs 15 residues. The CDR3 sequence is CASSDRDRGSYEQYV. The CDR3 DNA reads TGTGCCAGCAGTGACCGGGACAGGGGCTCCTACGAGCAGTACGTC.

This clonotype was counted only a few times. CDR3 coding DNA: TGTGCCAGCAGCCAAGAAGGAGCGGGGGTCACAGATACGCAGTATTTT. It translates to CASSQEGAGVTDTQYF. This chain connects TRBV3-1 to TRBJ2-3; 8 bases line up with TRBD2. V dropped 0 bases and J dropped 2; count of bases not matched to a gene: 4. Looked up from germline, CDR1 is LGHDT and CDR2 is YNNKEL (reference sequence). This CDR3 contains 16 residues.